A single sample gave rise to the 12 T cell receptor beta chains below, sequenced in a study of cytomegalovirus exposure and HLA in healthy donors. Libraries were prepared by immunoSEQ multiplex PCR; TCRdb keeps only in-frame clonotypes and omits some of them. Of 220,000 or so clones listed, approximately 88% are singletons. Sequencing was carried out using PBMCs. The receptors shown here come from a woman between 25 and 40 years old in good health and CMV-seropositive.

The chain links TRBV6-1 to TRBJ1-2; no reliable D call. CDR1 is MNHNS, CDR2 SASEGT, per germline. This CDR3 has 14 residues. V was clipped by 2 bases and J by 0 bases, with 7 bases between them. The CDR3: CASSEQTTNYGYTF. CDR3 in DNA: TGTGCCAGCAGTGAACAGACCACTAACTATGGCTACACCTTC.

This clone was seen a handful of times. Here the CDR3 reads CAQGLGTEAFF. The CDR3 DNA reads as TGTGCCCAAGGGCTGGGCACTGAAGCTTTCTTT. The chain recombines TRBV30 with TRBJ1-1; no definite D call. V lost 8 bases and J lost 4, with 11 bases in between. The CDR3 is made up of 11 amino acids. CDR1 GTSNPN and CDR2 SVGIG come from the germline V gene (reference sequence).

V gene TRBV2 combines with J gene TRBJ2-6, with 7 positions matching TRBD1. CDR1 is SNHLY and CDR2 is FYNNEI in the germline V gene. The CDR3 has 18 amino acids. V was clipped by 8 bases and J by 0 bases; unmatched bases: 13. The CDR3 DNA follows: TGTGCCAGCCTTACCCGGGACAGCCAACTCTCTGGGGCCAACGTCCTGACTTTC. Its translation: CASLTRDSQLSGANVLTF.

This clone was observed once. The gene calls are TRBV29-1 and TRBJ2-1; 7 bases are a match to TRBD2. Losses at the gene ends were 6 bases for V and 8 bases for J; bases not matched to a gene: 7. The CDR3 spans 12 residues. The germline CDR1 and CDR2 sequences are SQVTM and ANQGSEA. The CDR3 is CSVVAGEDEQFF. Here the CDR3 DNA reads TGCAGCGTAGTGGCGGGAGAGGATGAGCAGTTCTTC.

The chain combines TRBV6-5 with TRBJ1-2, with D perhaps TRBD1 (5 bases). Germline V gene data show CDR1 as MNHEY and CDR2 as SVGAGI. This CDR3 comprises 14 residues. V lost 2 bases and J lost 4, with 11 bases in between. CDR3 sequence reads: CASSYGGGGYGYTF. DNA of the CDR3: TGTGCCAGCAGTTACGGAGGCGGGGGCTATGGCTACACCTTC.

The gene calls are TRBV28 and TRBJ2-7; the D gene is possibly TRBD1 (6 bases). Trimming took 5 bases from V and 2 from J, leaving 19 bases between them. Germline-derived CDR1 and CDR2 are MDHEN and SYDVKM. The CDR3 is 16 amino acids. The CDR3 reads CASSPSRQVPPYEQYF. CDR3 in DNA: TGTGCCAGCAGTCCCTCCAGACAGGTTCCTCCCTACGAGCAGTACTTC.

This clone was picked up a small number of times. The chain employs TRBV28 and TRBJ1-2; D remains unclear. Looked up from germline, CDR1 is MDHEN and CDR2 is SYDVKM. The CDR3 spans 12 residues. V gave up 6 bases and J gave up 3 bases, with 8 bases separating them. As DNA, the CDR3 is TGTGCCAGCAGGTTAAGCGACTATGGCTACACCTTC. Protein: CASRLSDYGYTF.

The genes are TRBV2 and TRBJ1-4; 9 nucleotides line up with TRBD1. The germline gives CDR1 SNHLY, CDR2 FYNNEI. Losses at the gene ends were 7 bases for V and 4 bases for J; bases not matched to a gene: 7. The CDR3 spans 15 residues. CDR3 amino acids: CASTSGTGRNEKLFF. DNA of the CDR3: TGTGCCAGCACCTCCGGGACAGGGCGTAATGAAAAACTGTTTTTT.

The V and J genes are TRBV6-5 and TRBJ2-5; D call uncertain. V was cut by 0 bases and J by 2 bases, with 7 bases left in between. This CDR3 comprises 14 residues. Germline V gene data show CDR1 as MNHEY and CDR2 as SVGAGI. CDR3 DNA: TGTGCCAGCAGTTACTCGTACAAACAAGAGACCCAGTACTTC. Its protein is CASSYSYKQETQYF.

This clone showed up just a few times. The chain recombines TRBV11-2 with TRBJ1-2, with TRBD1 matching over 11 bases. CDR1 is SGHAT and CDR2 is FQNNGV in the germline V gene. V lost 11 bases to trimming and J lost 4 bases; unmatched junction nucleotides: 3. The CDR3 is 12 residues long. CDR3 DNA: TGTGCCGGAGGGACAGGGGGCTATGGCTACACCTTC. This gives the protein CAGGTGGYGYTF.

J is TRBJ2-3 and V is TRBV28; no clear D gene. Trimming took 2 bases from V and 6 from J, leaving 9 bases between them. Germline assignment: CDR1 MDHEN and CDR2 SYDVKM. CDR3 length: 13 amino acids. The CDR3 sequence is CASSLRRADTQYF. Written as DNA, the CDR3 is TGTGCCAGCAGTTTAAGAAGAGCGGATACGCAGTATTTT.

CDR3 in amino acids: CASRADSNYGYTF. DNA of the CDR3: TGTGCCAGCAGGGCGGACAGTAACTATGGCTACACCTTC. This chain joins TRBV27 and TRBJ1-2; maybe TRBD1 (6 bases). The germline V gene encodes CDR1 MNHEY and CDR2 SMNVEV (reference sequence). Trimming left V 6 bases short and J 1 base short, with 9 bases between. The CDR3 covers 13 residues.